The next 14 T cell receptor beta chains were all read from a single sample in a study of technical replicates of blood from a handful of donors. The protocol was immunoSEQ multiplex PCR, while the TCRdb copy is restricted to in-frame clones and leaves out a portion. The sample lists 45,000 to 55,000 clones, approximately 94% occurring once. Sequenced input: T cells isolated from PBMCs. The receptors here all came from a human donor in good health.

The chain combines TRBV4-3 with TRBJ2-4, with 7 bases aligning to TRBD1. With 8 bases clipped from V and 6 bases from J, the junction kept 4 bases outside the gene matches. Germline assignment: CDR1 LGHNA and CDR2 YSLEER. This CDR3 is 12 amino acids long. As DNA, the CDR3 is TGCGCCAGCCGGGACAGCCTAAACATTCAGTACTTC. It yields the protein CASRDSLNIQYF.

The V call is TRBV29-1, the J call TRBJ2-3; the D is unclear. This CDR3 spans 11 amino acids. Trimming left V 7 bases short and J 3 bases short, with 8 bases between. Germline V gene sequence: CDR1 SQVTM, CDR2 ANQGSEA. The CDR3 is CSGFRTDTQYF. CDR3 DNA: TGCAGCGGTTTTCGGACAGATACGCAGTATTTT.

J is TRBJ2-7 and V is TRBV7-2; D is perhaps TRBD1 (6 bases). The CDR3 extends over 15 amino acids. Trimming took off 5 bases at V and 2 bases at J, with 16 bases between the two ends. CDR1 and CDR2 (germline): SGHTA, FQGNSA. CDR3 residues: CASSEGVQGAYEQYF. The CDR3 nucleotides are TGTGCCAGCAGCGAGGGGGTCCAGGGAGCCTACGAGCAGTACTTC.

V and J are TRBV29-1 and TRBJ2-7, with 10 bases that match TRBD1. Germline CDR1 is SQVTM and CDR2 is ANQGSEA. The CDR3 is 12 residues long. V shed 6 bases, J shed 4 bases, and the junction held 3 bases outside the gene matches. The CDR3 region has the DNA TGCAGCGTCGGGACAGGGGTTTACGAGCAGTACTTC. It is translated as CSVGTGVYEQYF.

The chain is built from TRBV27 and TRBJ2-7; D is undetermined. Germline V gene sequence: CDR1 MNHEY, CDR2 SMNVEV (reference sequence). The CDR3 has 13 amino acids. V was shortened by 1 base and J by 7 bases, with 11 bases between the two germline ends. The CDR3 sequence: CASSLFAGDEQYF. The CDR3 nucleotides read TGTGCCAGCAGTTTATTCGCAGGCGATGAGCAGTACTTC.

The chain is built from TRBV4-3 and TRBJ2-7; D perhaps matches TRBD1 (5 bases). V was cut by 0 bases and J by 1 base, with 16 bases left in between. Germline values: CDR1 LGHNA, CDR2 YSLEER. The CDR3 has 17 residues. CDR3 DNA sequence: TGCGCCAGCAGCCAAGATATGCGTGGGTCAGGGTCCTACGAGCAGTACTTC. This gives the protein CASSQDMRGSGSYEQYF.

The chain carries TRBV27 and TRBJ1-2, with TRBD1 matching 8 bases. The germline V gene has CDR1 MNHEY and CDR2 SMNVEV (reference sequence). J gave up 3 bases and V 4 bases, and 7 bases lay outside the gene matches. The CDR3 spans 15 residues. The CDR3 DNA is TGTGCCAGCAGTTACCTTGACAGGGGTGACTATGGCTACACCTTC. Translated: CASSYLDRGDYGYTF.

This clone was counted a few times. V is TRBV9 and J is TRBJ2-3; D may be TRBD2 (5 bases). V gave up 1 base and J gave up 3 bases, with 12 bases separating them. The V gene's germline CDR1 is SGDLS and CDR2 YYNGEE. CDR3 size: 15 residues. CDR3 DNA: TGTGCCAGCAGCGTATGGTTCGGGGAAACAGATACGCAGTATTTT. This translates into CASSVWFGETDTQYF.

This rearrangement joins TRBV7-8 to TRBJ2-1, with 10 bases identical to TRBD2. The V and J ends lost 6 bases and 9 bases, in that order; junction bases with no gene match: 11. The CDR3 has 15 residues. Germline V gene sequence: CDR1 SGHVS, CDR2 FQNEAQ. CDR3 sequence (DNA): TGTGCCAGCAGTTTCACCGGGACTAGCGATACTGAGCAGTTCTTC. Protein product: CASSFTGTSDTEQFF.

V and J are TRBV4-1 and TRBJ2-3, with TRBD1 as a possible D gene (5 bases). V was cut by 0 bases and J by 0 bases, with 7 bases left in between. The CDR3 totals 15 residues. Looked up from germline, CDR1 is MGHRA and CDR2 is YSYEKL. Here the CDR3 DNA reads TGCGCCAGCAGCCAAGAGGGGCGGAGCACAGATACGCAGTATTTT. Protein product: CASSQEGRSTDTQYF.

The J gene is TRBJ2-7, the V gene TRBV27; 9 bases align to TRBD2. The germline CDR1 and CDR2 sequences are MNHEY and SMNVEV (reference sequence). This CDR3 has 15 amino acids. The junction had 8 bases not matched to a gene; V was cut back by 5 bases and J by 3 bases. DNA for the CDR3: TGTGCCAGCAGTACCGGGACTAGCACCGTCTACGAGCAGTACTTC. Translating it yields CASSTGTSTVYEQYF.

V is TRBV6-1 and J is TRBJ1-1; D is possibly TRBD1 (6 bases). Trimming took off 7 bases at V and 5 bases at J, with 20 bases between the two ends. This CDR3 is 15 amino acids long. Germline values: CDR1 MNHNS, CDR2 SASEGT. CDR3 amino acids: CASISTVVQGTEAFF. DNA for the CDR3: TGTGCCAGCATTAGTACGGTAGTTCAGGGGACTGAAGCTTTCTTT.

This clone appeared once. The chain carries TRBV9 and TRBJ1-2, with no clear D. Germline CDR1 is SGDLS and CDR2 is YYNGEE. The CDR3 spans 15 residues. The V end was cut by 0 bases, the J end by 3 bases, with 12 bases between. DNA of the CDR3: TGTGCCAGCAGCGTAGAAAACACGCCGTACTATGGCTACACCTTC. Encoded protein: CASSVENTPYYGYTF.

This chain uses TRBV29-1 with TRBJ2-3; TRBD2 matches at 13 bases. This CDR3 region has 13 residues. V shed 7 bases and J 5 bases; nucleotides not matched to a gene: 3. CDR1 is SQVTM and CDR2 is ANQGSEA in the germline V gene. CDR3 nucleotide sequence: TGCAGCGCTGGGACTAGCGGGGTAGATACGCAGTATTTT. It is translated as CSAGTSGVDTQYF.